This T cell receptor beta chain was identified during a study of cytomegalovirus exposure and HLA in healthy donors. Overall study results and limits: By a later analysis, the bulk of CMV-associated TCR beta chains appeared HLA-restricted. Several of the most significant clusters were apparently associated with common viral pathogens in a later analysis.

CDR3 size: 13 residues. The V and J ends lost 5 bases and 3 bases respectively, with 12 bases between them. The germline V gene encodes CDR1 SGDLS and CDR2 YYNGEE. It was with 60 Vbeta and 13 Jbeta primers that the PCR ran. TCRdb's copy holds only in-frame clones and misses some; the assay was immunoSEQ multiplex PCR. Here the sample spans about 130,000 clones, roughly 63% being singletons. A note on this clone: Antigen specificity is unknown.

Regarding donors, all were healthy bone marrow donors. Sequenced material: PBMCs. The source of this sequence is a young man in good health and CMV-seropositive. The chain employs TRBV9 and TRBJ2-7, with a weak D call TRBD2 (5 bases). The CDR3 spells CASSVGIDYEQYF. For the CDR3, the DNA is TGTGCCAGCAGTGTCGGGATAGACTACGAGCAGTACTTC.